This T cell receptor (beta chain) was identified in a study of T-cell reconstitution after alpha-beta-depleted transplantation in children. Study-wide points: There were reportedly several hundred expanded graft clones from which alpha-beta T cells came about two months after transplant. Surviving recipient T cells and thymic progenitors produced the high day-60 TCRbeta diversity seen in some patients. By one year post-transplant, T-cell counts and diversity largely arose from T cells that were newly produced.

The CDR3 totals 14 residues. This clonotype has a count of ten or more. Antigen: not known. This clone may be a read error of a much larger clone one base away. Preparation of the TCRbeta library involved a method that used unique molecular identifiers. MiXCR, applied by TCRdb to the PCR reads, yields one record per CDR3 protein. This sample yields over 150,000 distinct CDR3 sequences, of which roughly 7% are seen a single time; around 5% belongs to the top ten. This material consisted of PBMCs, taken before TCRalphabeta/CD19-depleted stem cell transplant. V and J are TRBV12-3 or TRBV12-4 and TRBJ2-3; D is unclear. The receptor's source is a boy between 2 and 10 years old with acute lymphoblastic leukemia, due to receive a stem cell transplant. The CDR3 here is CAISLPGTSDTQYF. DNA of the CDR3: TGTGCCATCAGTTTGCCAGGAACTTCAGATACGCAGTATTTT.